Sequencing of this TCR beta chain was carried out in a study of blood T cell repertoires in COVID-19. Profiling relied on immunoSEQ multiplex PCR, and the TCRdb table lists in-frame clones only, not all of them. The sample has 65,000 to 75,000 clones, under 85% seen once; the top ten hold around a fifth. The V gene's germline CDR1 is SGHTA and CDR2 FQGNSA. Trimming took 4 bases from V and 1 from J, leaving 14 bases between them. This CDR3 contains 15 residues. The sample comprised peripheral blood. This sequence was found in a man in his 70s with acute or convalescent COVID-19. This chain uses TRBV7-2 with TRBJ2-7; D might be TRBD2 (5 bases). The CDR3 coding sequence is TGTGCCAGCAGCTCCTCGATGACTACTTCCTACGAGCAGTACTTC. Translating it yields CASSSSMTTSYEQYF.